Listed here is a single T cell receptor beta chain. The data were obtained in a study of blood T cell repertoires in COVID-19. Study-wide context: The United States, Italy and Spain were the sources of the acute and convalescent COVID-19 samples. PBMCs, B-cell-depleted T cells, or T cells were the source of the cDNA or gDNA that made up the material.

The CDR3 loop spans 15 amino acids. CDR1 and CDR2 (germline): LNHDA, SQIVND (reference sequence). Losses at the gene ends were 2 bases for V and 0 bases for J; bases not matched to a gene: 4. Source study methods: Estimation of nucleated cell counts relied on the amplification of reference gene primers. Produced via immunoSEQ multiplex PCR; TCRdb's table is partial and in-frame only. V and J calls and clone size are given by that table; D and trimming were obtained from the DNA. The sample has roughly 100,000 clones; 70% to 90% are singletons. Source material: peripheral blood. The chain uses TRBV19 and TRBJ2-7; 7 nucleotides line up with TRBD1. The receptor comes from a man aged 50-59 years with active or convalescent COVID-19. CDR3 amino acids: CASSIWDRNSYEQYV. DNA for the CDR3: TGTGCCAGTAGTATATGGGACAGAAACTCCTACGAGCAGTACGTC.